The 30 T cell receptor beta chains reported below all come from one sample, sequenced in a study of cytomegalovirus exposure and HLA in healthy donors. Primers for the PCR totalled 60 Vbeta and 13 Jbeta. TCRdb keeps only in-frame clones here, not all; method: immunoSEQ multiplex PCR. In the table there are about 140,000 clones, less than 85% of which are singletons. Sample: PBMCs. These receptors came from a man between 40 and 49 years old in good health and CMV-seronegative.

The CDR3 here is CASSPDAGTGRFIQYF. CDR3 nucleotide sequence: TGTGCCAGCAGCCCCGACGCCGGGACAGGGAGGTTCATTCAGTACTTC. V is TRBV11-2 and J is TRBJ2-4; 9 bases fit TRBD1. The CDR3 is made up of 16 amino acids. With V trimmed by 5 bases and J by 9 bases, 14 bases remained unmatched. In germline, CDR1 is SGHAT, CDR2 FQNNGV.

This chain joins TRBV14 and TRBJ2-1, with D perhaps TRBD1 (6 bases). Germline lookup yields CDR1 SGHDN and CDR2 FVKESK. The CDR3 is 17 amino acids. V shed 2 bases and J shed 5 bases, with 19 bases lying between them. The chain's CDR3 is CASSQRNRDNYNNEQFF. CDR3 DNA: TGTGCCAGCAGCCAAAGGAACAGGGATAACTACAACAATGAGCAGTTCTTC. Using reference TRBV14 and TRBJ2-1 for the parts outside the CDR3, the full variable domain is EAGVTQFPSHSVIEKGQTVTLRCDPISGHDNLYWYRRVMGKEIKFLLHFVKESKQDESGMPNNRFLAERTGGTYSTLKVQPAELEDSGVYFCASSQRNRDNYNNEQFFGPGTRLTVL.

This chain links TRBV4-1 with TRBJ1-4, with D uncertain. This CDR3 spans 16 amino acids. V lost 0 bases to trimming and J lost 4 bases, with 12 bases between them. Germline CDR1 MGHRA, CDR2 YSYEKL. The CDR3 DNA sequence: TGCGCCAGCAGCCAAGATTTGGGCGCAGGTAATGAAAAACTGTTTTTT. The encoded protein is CASSQDLGAGNEKLFF.

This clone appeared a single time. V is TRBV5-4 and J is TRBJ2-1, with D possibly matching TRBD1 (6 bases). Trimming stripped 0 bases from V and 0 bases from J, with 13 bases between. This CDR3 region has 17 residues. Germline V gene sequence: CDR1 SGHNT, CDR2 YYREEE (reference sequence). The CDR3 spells CASSLDLGASSYNEQFF. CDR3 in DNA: TGTGCCAGCAGCTTGGATCTGGGGGCAAGCTCCTACAATGAGCAGTTCTTC.

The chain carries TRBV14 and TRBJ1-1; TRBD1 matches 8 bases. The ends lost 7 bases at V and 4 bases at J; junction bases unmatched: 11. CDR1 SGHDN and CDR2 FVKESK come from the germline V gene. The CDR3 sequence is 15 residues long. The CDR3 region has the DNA TGTGCCAGCATTTTCGTTCAGGGGGCCGCCACTGAAGCTTTCTTT. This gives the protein CASIFVQGAATEAFF.

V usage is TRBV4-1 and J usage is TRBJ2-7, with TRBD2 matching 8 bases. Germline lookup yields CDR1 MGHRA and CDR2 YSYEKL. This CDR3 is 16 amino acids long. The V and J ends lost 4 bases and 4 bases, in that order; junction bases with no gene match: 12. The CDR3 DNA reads TGCGCCAGCAGCCCAGCCCCGGGACTAGGGACTTACGAGCAGTACTTC. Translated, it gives CASSPAPGLGTYEQYF.

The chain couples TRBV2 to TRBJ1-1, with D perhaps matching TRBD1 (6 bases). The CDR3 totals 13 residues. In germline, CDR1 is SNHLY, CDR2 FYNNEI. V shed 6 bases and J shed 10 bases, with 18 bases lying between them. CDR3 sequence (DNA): TGTGCCAGCAGGCGGGGGGCGCCGAATGTAGCTTTCTTT. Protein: CASRRGAPNVAFF.

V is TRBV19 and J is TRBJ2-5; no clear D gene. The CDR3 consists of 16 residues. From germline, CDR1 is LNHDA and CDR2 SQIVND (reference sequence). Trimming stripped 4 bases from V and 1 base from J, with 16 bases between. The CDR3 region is CASSTSGYLLQETQYF. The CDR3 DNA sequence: TGTGCCAGTAGTACATCCGGGTACCTACTCCAAGAGACCCAGTACTTC.

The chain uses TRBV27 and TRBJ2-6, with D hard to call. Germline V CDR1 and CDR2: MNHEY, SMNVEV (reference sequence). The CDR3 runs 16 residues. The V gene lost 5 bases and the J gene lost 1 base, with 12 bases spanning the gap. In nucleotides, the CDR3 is TGTGCCAGCAGTATACTCTCCGTTTCTGGGGCCAACGTCCTGACTTTC. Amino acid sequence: CASSILSVSGANVLTF.

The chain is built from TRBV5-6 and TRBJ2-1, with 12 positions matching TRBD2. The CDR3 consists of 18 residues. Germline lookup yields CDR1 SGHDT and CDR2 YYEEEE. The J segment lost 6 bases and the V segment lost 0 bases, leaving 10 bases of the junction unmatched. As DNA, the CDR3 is TGTGCCAGCAGCTTGGCGTTCTCCGGACTAGCGGGGACCAATGAGCAGTTCTTC. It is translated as CASSLAFSGLAGTNEQFF.

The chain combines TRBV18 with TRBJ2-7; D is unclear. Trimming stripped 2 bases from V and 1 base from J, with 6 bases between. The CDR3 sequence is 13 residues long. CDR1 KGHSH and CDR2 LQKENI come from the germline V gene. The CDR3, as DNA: TGTGCCAGCTCACCAGGCCAATCCTACGAGCAGTACTTC. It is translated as CASSPGQSYEQYF.

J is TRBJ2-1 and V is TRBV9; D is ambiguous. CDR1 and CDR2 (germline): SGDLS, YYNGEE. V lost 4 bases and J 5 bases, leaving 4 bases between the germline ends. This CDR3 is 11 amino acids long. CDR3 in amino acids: CASSINNEQFF. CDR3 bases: TGTGCCAGCAGCATTAACAATGAGCAGTTCTTC.

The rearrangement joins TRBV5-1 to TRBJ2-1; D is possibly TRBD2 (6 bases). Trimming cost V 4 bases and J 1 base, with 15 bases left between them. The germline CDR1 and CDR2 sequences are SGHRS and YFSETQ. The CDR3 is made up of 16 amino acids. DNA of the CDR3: TGCGCCAGCAGCCAATGGGACTGGGGATCCTACAATGAGCAGTTCTTC. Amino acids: CASSQWDWGSYNEQFF.

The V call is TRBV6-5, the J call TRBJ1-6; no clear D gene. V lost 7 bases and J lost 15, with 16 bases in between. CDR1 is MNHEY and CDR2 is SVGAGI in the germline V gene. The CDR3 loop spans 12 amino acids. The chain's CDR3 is CASISSLGVLHF. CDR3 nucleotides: TGTGCCAGCATCAGTTCTCTTGGAGTCCTCCACTTT.

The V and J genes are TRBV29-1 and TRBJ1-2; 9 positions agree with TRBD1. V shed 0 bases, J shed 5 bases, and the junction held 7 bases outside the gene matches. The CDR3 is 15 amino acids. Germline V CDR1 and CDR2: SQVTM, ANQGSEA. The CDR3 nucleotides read TGCAGCGTTGAAGAGGGAACAGGGGGCTGGTATGGCTACACCTTC. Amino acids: CSVEEGTGGWYGYTF.

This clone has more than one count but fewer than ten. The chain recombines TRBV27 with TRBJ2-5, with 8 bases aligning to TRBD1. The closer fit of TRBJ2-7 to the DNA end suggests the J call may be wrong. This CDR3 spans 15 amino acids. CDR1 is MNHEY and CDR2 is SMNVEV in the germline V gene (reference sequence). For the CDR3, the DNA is TGTGCCAGCAGTTTATCTGACAGGGGACCCTACGAGCAGTACTTC. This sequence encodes CASSLSDRGPYEQYF.

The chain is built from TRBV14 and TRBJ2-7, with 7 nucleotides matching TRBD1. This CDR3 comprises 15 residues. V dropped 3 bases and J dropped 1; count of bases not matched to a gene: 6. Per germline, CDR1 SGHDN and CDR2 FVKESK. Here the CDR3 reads CASSHRGQLSYEQYF. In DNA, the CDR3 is TGTGCCAGCAGCCATAGGGGACAGTTATCCTACGAGCAGTACTTC. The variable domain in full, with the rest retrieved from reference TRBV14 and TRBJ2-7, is EAGVTQFPSHSVIEKGQTVTLRCDPISGHDNLYWYRRVMGKEIKFLLHFVKESKQDESGMPNNRFLAERTGGTYSTLKVQPAELEDSGVYFCASSHRGQLSYEQYFGPGTRLTVT.

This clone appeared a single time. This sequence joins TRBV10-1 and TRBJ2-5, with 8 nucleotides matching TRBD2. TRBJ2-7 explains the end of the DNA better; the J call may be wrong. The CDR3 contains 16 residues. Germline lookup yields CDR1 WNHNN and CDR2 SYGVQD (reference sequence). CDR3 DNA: TGCGCCAGCAGTGATCAACCGGGAGGGCCCTCGGACGAGCAGTACTTC. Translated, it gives CASSDQPGGPSDEQYF.

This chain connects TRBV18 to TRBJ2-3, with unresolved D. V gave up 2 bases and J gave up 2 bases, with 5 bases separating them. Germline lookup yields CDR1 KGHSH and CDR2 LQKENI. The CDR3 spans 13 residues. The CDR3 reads CASSPVITDTQYF. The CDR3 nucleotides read TGTGCCAGCTCACCAGTTATCACAGATACGCAGTATTTT.

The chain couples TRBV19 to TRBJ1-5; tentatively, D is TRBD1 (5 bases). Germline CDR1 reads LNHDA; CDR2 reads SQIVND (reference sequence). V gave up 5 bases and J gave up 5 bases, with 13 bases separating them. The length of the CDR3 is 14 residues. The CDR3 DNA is TGTGCCAGTAGTGCGCCCACAGGAGATCAGCCCCAGCATTTT. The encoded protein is CASSAPTGDQPQHF.

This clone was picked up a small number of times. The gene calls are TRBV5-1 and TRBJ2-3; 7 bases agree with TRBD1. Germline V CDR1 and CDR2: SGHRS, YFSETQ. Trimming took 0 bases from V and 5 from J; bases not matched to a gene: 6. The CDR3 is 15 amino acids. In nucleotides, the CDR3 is TGCGCCAGCAGCTTGGTAGGGACAGCCTTAGATACGCAGTATTTT. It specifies CASSLVGTALDTQYF.

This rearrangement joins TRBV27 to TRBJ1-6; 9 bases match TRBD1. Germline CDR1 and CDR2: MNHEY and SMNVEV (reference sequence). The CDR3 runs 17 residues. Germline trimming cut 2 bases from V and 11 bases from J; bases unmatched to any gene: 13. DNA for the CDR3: TGTGCCAGCAGTTTAGGGGGGACAGGGTCCCTTCTAGCACCCCTCCACTTT. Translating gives CASSLGGTGSLLAPLHF.

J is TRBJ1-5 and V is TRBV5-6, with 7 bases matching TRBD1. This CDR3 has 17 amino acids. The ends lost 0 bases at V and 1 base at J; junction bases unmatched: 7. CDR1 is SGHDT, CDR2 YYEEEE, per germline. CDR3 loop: CASSLEQGNNSNQPQHF. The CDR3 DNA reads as TGTGCCAGCAGCTTGGAACAGGGGAATAACAGCAATCAGCCCCAGCATTTT.

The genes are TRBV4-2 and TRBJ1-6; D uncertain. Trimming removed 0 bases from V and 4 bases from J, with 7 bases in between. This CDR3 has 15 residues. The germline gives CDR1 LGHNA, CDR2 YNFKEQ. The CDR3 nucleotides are TGTGCCAGCAGCCAAGATGAGGGTTATAATTCACCCCTCCACTTT. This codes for CASSQDEGYNSPLHF.

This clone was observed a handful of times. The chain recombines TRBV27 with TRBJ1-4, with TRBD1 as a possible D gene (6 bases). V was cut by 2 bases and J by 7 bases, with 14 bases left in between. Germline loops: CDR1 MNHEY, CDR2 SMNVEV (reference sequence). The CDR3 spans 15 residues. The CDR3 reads CASSLGAGVTEKLFF. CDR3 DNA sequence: TGTGCCAGCAGTTTAGGGGCAGGGGTAACTGAAAAACTGTTTTTT.

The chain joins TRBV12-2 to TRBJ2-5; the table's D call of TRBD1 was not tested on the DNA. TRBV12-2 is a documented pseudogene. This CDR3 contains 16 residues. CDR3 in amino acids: CASRYPGQLFQETQYF. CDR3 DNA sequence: TGTGCAAGTCGCTACCCGGGACAGTTGTTCCAAGAGACCCAGTACTTC.

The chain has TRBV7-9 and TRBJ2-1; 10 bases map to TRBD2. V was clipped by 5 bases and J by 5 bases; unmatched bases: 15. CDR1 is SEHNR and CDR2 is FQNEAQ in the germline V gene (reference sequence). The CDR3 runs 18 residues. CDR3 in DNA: TGTGCCAGCAGCCCACGACCTGGTAGCGGGGGGAACAACAATGAGCAGTTCTTC. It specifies CASSPRPGSGGNNNEQFF.

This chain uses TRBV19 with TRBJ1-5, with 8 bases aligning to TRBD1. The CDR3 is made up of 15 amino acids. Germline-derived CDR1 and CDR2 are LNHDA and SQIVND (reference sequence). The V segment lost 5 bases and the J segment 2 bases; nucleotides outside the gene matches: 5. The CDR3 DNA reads TGTGCCAGTAGTGCGACAGGGGTGGGCAATCAGCCCCAGCATTTT. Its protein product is CASSATGVGNQPQHF.

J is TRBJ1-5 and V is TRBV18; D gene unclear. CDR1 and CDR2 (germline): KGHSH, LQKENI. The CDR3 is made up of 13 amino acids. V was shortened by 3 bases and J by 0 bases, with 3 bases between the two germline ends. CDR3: CASSPGSNQPQHF. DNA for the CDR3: TGTGCCAGCTCACCCGGTAGCAATCAGCCCCAGCATTTT.

The CDR3 loop reads CASSRAGGGTGELFF. DNA of the CDR3: TGTGCCAGTAGTAGGGCAGGGGGCGGCACCGGGGAGCTGTTTTTT. The chain couples TRBV19 to TRBJ2-2; TRBD1 matches 8 bases. V trimming: 4 bases; J trimming: 4 bases; junction bases outside the gene matches: 5. Germline values: CDR1 LNHDA, CDR2 SQIVND (reference sequence). The CDR3 length is 15 residues. Using reference TRBV19 and TRBJ2-2 for the parts outside the CDR3, the full variable domain is DGGITQSPKYLFRKEGQNVTLSCEQNLNHDAMYWYRQDPGQGLRLIYYSQIVNDFQKGDIAEGYSVSREKKESFPLTVTSAQKNPTAFYLCASSRAGGGTGELFFGEGSRLTVL.